This T cell receptor beta chain was documented in a study of T cell responses to AZD1222 COVID-19 vaccine. V lost 6 bases and J lost 0; bases outside the gene matches: 2. The CDR3 runs 14 residues. The germline gives CDR1 MNHEY, CDR2 SVGAGI. To note about this clone: The antigen is unknown.

General study points: Possibly, clonal diversity was underestimated; donors were largely white British and included more females.

The method was immunoSEQ multiplex PCR; TCRdb's version includes in-frame clones alone and lacks a portion of them. This table holds about 150,000 clones, 75% to 90% found once. The source was peripheral blood, collected on day 0 of AZD1222 vaccination. This clonotype was obtained from an adult in good health. The rearrangement links TRBV6-5 to TRBJ2-3, with 8 bases identical to TRBD2. CDR3 nucleotides: TGTGCCAGCAGCGCGGGGGGTAGCACAGATACGCAGTATTTT. It yields the protein CASSAGGSTDTQYF.